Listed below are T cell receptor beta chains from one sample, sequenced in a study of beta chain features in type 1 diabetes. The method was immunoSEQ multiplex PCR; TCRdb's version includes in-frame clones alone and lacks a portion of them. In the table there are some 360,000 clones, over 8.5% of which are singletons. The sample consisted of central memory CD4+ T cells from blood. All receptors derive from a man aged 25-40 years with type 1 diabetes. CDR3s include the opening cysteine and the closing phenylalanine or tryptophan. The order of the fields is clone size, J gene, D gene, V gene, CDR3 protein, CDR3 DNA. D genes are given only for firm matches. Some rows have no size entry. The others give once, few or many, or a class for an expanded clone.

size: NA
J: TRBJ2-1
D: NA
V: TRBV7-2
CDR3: CASSIDKWVDEQFF
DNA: TGTGCCAGCAGCATCGATAAGTGGGTTGATGAGCAGTTCTTC

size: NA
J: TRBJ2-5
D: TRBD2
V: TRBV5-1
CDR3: CASSLVAGGQETQYF
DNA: TGCGCCAGCAGCTTGGTAGCGGGAGGGCAAGAGACCCAGTACTTC

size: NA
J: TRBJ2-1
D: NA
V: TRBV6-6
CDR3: CASKGRRINNEQFF
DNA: TGTGCCAGCAAAGGACGGAGGATTAACAATGAGCAGTTCTTC

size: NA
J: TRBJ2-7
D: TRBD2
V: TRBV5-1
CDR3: CASSLEGSGEQYF
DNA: TGCGCCAGCAGCTTGGAGGGTAGCGGGGAGCAGTACTTC

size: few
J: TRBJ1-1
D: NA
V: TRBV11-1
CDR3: CASRVGANTEAFF
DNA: TGTGCCAGCAGAGTGGGGGCGAACACTGAAGCTTTCTTT

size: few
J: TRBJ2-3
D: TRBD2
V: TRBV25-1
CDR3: CASSDSGSGSTDTQYF
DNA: TGTGCCAGCAGTGATTCGGGTAGCGGGAGCACAGATACGCAGTATTTT

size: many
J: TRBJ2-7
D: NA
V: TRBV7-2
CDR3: CASSRAATSSYEQYF
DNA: TGTGCCAGCAGCCGGGCGGCGACTAGCTCCTACGAGCAGTACTTC

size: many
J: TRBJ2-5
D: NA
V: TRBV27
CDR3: CASSLRQVGQETQYF
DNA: TGTGCCAGCAGTTTACGGCAGGTGGGGCAAGAGACCCAGTACTTC

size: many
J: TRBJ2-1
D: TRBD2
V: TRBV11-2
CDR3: CASSLTSGYNEQFF
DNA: TGTGCCAGCAGCTTGACTAGCGGATACAATGAGCAGTTCTTC

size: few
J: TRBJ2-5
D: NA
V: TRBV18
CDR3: CASSPPSGTETQYF
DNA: TGTGCCAGCTCACCACCGTCGGGGACGGAGACCCAGTACTTC

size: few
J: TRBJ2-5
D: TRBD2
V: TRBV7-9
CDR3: CASSFSGLRETQYF
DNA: TGTGCCAGCAGCTTTTCGGGACTACGAGAGACCCAGTACTTC

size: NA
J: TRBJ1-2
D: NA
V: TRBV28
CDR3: CASLLANYGYTF
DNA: TGTGCCAGCCTTCTGGCTAACTATGGCTACACCTTC

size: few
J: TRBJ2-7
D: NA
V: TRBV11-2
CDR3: CASSPPGTNYEQYF
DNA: TGTGCCAGCAGCCCGCCCGGGACAAACTACGAGCAGTACTTC

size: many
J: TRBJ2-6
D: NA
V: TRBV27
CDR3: CASSLEGTGANVLTF
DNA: TGTGCCAGCAGTTTGGAGGGCACTGGGGCCAACGTCCTGACTTTC

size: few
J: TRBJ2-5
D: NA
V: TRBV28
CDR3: CASNAAGRPETQYF
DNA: TGTGCCAGCAATGCAGCAGGGCGGCCCGAGACCCAGTACTTC

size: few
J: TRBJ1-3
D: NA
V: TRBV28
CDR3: CASSLLSGSIDTIYF
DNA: TGTGCCAGCAGTTTGTTATCCGGATCTATCGACACCATATATTTT

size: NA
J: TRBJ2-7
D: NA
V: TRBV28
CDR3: CASSLAFGAGDSYEQYF
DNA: TGTGCCAGCAGCTTAGCGTTTGGGGCAGGCGACTCCTACGAGCAGTACTTC

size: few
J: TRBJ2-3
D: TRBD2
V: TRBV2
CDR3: CASSGSLAEVDTQYF
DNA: TGTGCCAGCAGTGGAAGCCTAGCGGAAGTAGATACGCAGTATTTT

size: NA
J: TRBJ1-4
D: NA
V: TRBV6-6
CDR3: CASSRRGEVGEKLFF
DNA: TGTGCCAGCAGTCGAAGAGGGGAGGTTGGTGAAAAACTGTTTTTT

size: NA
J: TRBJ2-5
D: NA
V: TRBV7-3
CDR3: CASSLTTGPQETQYF
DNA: TGTGCCAGCAGCTTGACGACAGGCCCCCAAGAGACCCAGTACTTC

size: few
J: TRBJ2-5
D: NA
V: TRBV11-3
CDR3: CASSLEFGKETQYF
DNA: TGTGCCAGCAGCTTAGAGTTCGGGAAAGAGACCCAGTACTTC

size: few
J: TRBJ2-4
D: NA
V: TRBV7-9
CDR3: CASSLAGAKNIQYF
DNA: TGTGCCAGCAGCTTAGCAGGGGCCAAAAACATTCAGTACTTC

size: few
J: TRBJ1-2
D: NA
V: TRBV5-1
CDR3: CASSQGPIGDGYTF
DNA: TGCGCCAGCAGCCAAGGACCCATTGGTGATGGCTACACCTTC

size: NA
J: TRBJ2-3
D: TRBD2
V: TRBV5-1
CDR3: CASSSSGLSTDTQYF
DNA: TGCGCCAGCAGTTCTAGCGGGCTCAGCACAGATACGCAGTATTTT

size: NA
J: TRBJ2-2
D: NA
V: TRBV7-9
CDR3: CASSRTGAGTGELFF
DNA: TGTGCCAGCAGCCGGACGGGGGCCGGCACCGGGGAGCTGTTTTTT

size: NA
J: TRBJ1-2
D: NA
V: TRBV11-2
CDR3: CASSLEGRGLDGYTF
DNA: TGTGCCAGCAGCTTAGAGGGCCGGGGGCTCGATGGCTACACCTTC

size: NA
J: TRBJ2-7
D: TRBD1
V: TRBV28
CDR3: CASSSSGQTLYEQYF
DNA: TGTGCCAGCAGTTCCTCGGGACAGACACTCTACGAGCAGTACTTC

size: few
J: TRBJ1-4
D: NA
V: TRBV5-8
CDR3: CASSLDGGLTTNEKLFF
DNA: TGTGCCAGCAGCTTGGATGGGGGATTGACAACTAATGAAAAACTGTTTTTT

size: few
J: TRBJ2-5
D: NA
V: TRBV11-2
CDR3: CASSLGATLETQYF
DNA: TGTGCCAGCAGCTTAGGTGCGACTTTGGAGACCCAGTACTTC

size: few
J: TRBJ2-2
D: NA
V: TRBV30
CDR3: CAWSGQIPGELFF
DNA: TGTGCCTGGAGTGGGCAAATCCCCGGGGAGCTGTTTTTT

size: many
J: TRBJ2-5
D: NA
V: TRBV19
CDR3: CATRGQETQYF
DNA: TGTGCCACCCGGGGTCAAGAGACCCAGTACTTC

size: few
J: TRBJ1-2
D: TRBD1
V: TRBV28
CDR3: CASSPPSRGRYYTF
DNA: TGTGCCAGCAGTCCTCCTAGCAGGGGGCGATACTACACCTTC

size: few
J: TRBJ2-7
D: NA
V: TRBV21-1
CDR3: CASSKLEQGAGRPSEQYF
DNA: TGTGCCAGCAGCAAGTTAGAACAGGGGGCAGGTCGGCCTAGCGAGCAGTACTTC

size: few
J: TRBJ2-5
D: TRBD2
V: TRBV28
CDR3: CASSLRGAGFEETQYF
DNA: TGTGCCAGCAGTTTAAGGGGAGCGGGATTTGAAGAGACCCAGTACTTC

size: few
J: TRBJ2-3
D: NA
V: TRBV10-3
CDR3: CAISASSSTDTQYF
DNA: TGTGCCATCAGTGCGTCCTCAAGCACAGATACGCAGTATTTT

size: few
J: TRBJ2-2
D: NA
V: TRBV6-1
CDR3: CASTQTGTGELFF
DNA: TGTGCCAGCACACAAACAGGGACCGGGGAGCTGTTTTTT

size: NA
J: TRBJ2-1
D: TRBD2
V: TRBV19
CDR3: CATHPGLAGVSLYNEQFF
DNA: TGTGCCACCCATCCGGGACTAGCGGGAGTCAGCCTCTACAATGAGCAGTTCTTC

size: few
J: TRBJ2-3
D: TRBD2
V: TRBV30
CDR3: CAWRGQGTSGSGTDTQYF
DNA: TGTGCCTGGAGGGGCCAAGGGACTAGCGGGAGCGGCACAGATACGCAGTATTTT

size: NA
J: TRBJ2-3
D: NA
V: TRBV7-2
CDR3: CASSLTSLGTDTQYF
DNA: TGTGCCAGCAGCTTAACTTCACTGGGCACAGATACGCAGTATTTT

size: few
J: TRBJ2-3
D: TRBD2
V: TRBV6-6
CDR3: CASSFLTSGSADTQYF
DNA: TGTGCCAGCAGTTTCCTGACTAGCGGGAGCGCAGATACGCAGTATTTT

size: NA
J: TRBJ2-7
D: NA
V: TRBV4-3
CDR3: CASSLDQSYEQYF
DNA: TGCGCCAGCAGCCTAGACCAGTCCTACGAGCAGTACTTC

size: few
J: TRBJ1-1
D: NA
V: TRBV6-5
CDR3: CAIKHTENTEAFF
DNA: TGTGCCATCAAGCACACAGAGAACACTGAAGCTTTCTTT

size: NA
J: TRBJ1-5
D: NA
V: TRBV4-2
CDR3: CASSQGTGQPQHF
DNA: TGTGCCAGCAGCCAGGGGACCGGACAGCCCCAGCATTTT

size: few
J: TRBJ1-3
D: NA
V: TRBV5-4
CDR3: CASSLNLEGGTIYF
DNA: TGTGCCAGCAGCTTGAATCTGGAAGGGGGCACCATATATTTT

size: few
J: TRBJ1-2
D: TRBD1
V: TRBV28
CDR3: CASSLGQAGGYGYTF
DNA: TGTGCCAGCAGCCTGGGACAGGCGGGTGGCTATGGCTACACCTTC

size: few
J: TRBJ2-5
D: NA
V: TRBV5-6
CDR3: CASSLVVETQYF
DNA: TGTGCCAGCAGCTTGGTAGTGGAGACCCAGTACTTC

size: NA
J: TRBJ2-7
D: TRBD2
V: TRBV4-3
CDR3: CASSRAGTTPYEQYF
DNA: TGCGCCAGCAGCCGCGCCGGGACTACCCCGTACGAGCAGTACTTC

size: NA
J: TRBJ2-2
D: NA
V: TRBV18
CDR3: CASSPNSLTGELFF
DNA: TGTGCCAGCTCACCAAACAGCCTCACCGGGGAGCTGTTTTTT

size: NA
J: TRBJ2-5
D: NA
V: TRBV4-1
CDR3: CASSQGWQSSETQYF
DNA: TGCGCCAGCAGCCAAGGTTGGCAGTCCTCGGAGACCCAGTACTTC

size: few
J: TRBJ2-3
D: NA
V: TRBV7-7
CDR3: CASSSRWRDTQYF
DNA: TGTGCCAGCAGCTCTCGATGGAGAGATACGCAGTATTTT

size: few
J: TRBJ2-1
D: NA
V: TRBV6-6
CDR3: CASTRYNEQFF
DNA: TGTGCCAGCACTAGGTACAATGAGCAGTTCTTC

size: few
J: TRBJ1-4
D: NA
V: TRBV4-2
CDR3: CASSQGAVGFGEKLFF
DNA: TGTGCCAGCAGCCAAGGGGCAGTAGGGTTTGGGGAAAAACTGTTTTTT

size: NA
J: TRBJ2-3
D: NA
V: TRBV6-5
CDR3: CASSSLVGDTQYF
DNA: TGTGCCAGCAGTTCACTGGTTGGAGATACGCAGTATTTT

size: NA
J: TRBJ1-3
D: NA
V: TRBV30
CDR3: CALQGLGNTIYF
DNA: TGTGCCTTGCAGGGCTTAGGAAACACCATATATTTT